The sequence of this T cell receptor (beta chain) was determined in a study of spatial heterogeneity in lung cancer. TCRdb called the 5' RACE reads again in MiXCR, with one record for every CDR3 protein. The table shows more than 15,000 distinct CDR3 sequences, with 6.2% occurring only once. In its sample, this clonotype was seen a few times. As yet, its antigen is unknown. Study-wide findings and caveats: Mutation tallies in tumors tracked expanded intratumoral alpha and beta TCR counts.

Time point specified: sample taken at primary tumor resection. Trimming removed 1 base from V and 5 bases from J; junction bases left unmatched: 9. Germline V gives CDR1 MNHNS, CDR2 SASEGT. This CDR3 is 17 amino acids long. This chain uses TRBV6-1 with TRBJ2-3; 10 bases agree with TRBD2. This specimen consisted of lung tumor tissue, obtained at surgery. The sequence was obtained from a male donor with early-stage non-small cell lung cancer. As DNA, the CDR3 is TGTGCCAGCAGTGAAGGAGGGCTAGCGGGAGCCGGAGATACGCAGTATTTT. Residues: CASSEGGLAGAGDTQYF.